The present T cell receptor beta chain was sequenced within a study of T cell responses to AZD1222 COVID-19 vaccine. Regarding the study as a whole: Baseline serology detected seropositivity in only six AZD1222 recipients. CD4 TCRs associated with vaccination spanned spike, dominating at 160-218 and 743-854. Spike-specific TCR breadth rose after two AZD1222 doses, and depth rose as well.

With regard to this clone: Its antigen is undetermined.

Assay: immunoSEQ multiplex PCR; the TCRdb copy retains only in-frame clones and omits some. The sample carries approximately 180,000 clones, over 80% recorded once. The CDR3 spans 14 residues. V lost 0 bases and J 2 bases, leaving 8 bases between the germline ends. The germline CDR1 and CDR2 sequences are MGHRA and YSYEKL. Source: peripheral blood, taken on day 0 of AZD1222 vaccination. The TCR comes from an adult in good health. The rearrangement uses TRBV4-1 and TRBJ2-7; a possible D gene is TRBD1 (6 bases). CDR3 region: CASSQDGQPYEQYF. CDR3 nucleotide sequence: TGCGCCAGCAGCCAAGACGGACAGCCCTACGAGCAGTACTTC.